These T cell receptor beta chains were read from a single sample in a study of identical twins. Each CDR3 protein is one row after TCRdb ran MiXCR on the 5' RACE reads. The sample includes around 490,000 distinct CDR3 sequences, over 12% of them seen just once. The sample was also linked to a second study, of yellow fever vaccine responses in identical twins.

The sequenced sample consisted of CD4+ T cells sorted from blood. The receptors derive from a woman in her late teens or twenties in good health. The CDR3 runs from the conserved cysteine through the conserved F or W. Fields, in order: D gene, V gene, J gene, clone size, CDR3 DNA, CDR3 protein. A D gene is named only where the DNA matches it firmly. Only some rows state a clone size, as once, few, many or a class for expanded clones.

d_call: .
v_call: TRBV10-2
j_call: TRBJ2-3
clone_size: few
cdr3_nt: TGCGCCAGCAGGACGGAACAAACTAGCACAGATACGCAGTATTTT
cdr3_aa: CASRTEQTSTDTQYF

d_call: TRBD1
v_call: TRBV28
j_call: TRBJ1-6
clone_size: few
cdr3_nt: TGTGCCAGCAGTCCAACCGGATCGACAGGGGCACATAATTCACCCCTCCACTTT
cdr3_aa: CASSPTGSTGAHNSPLHF

d_call: .
v_call: TRBV29-1
j_call: TRBJ2-3
clone_size: few
cdr3_nt: TGCAGCGTCCCCCGAACGGGCACGCATACGCAGTATTTT
cdr3_aa: CSVPRTGTHTQYF

d_call: .
v_call: TRBV5-1
j_call: TRBJ2-5
clone_size: many
cdr3_nt: TGCGCCAGCAGCAGATCTAGTCAAGAGACCCAGTACTTC
cdr3_aa: CASSRSSQETQYF

d_call: TRBD1
v_call: TRBV9
j_call: TRBJ2-3
clone_size: .
cdr3_nt: TGTGCCAGCAGCGTAGGGGGACAGGCCTTCACAGATACGCAGTATTTT
cdr3_aa: CASSVGGQAFTDTQYF

d_call: TRBD2
v_call: TRBV5-1
j_call: TRBJ2-1
clone_size: .
cdr3_nt: TGCGCCAGCAGCCCTCGACTAGCGGGAGAGGTTGGCAATGAGCAGTTCTTC
cdr3_aa: CASSPRLAGEVGNEQFF

d_call: .
v_call: TRBV7-2
j_call: TRBJ2-7
clone_size: few
cdr3_nt: TGTGCCAGCAGCTTATCGGTCGGTAGGACTTCTTACGAGCAGTACTTC
cdr3_aa: CASSLSVGRTSYEQYF

d_call: .
v_call: TRBV2
j_call: TRBJ2-5
clone_size: .
cdr3_nt: TGTGCCAGCATTAGTCAGGGAGGATATCAAGAGACCCAGTACTTC
cdr3_aa: CASISQGGYQETQYF

d_call: .
v_call: TRBV7-6
j_call: TRBJ1-6
clone_size: few
cdr3_nt: TGTGCCAGCAGCTTAACATCTGGGGGGAGCTCCTATAATTCACCCCTCCACTTT
cdr3_aa: CASSLTSGGSSYNSPLHF

d_call: TRBD2
v_call: TRBV11-2
j_call: TRBJ2-7
clone_size: .
cdr3_nt: TGTGCCAGCACGTCACTAGCGGGTGAGCAGTACTTC
cdr3_aa: CASTSLAGEQYF

d_call: .
v_call: TRBV9
j_call: TRBJ2-3
clone_size: .
cdr3_nt: TGTGCCAGCAGCCCCGTGCAGCGGGGACACACAGATACGCAGTATTTT
cdr3_aa: CASSPVQRGHTDTQYF

d_call: .
v_call: TRBV5-1
j_call: TRBJ2-7
clone_size: .
cdr3_nt: TGCGCCAGCAGCTTGGCCGGCGGCCGCTCCTACGAGCAGTACTTC
cdr3_aa: CASSLAGGRSYEQYF

d_call: .
v_call: TRBV7-8
j_call: TRBJ2-4
clone_size: few
cdr3_nt: TGTGCCAGCAGCTTAGTTCTGGAAAACATTCAGTACTTC
cdr3_aa: CASSLVLENIQYF

d_call: .
v_call: TRBV9
j_call: TRBJ1-6
clone_size: few
cdr3_nt: TGTGCCAGCAGCGTAGGGCCCAAGAGCTCCTATAATTCACCCCTCCACTTT
cdr3_aa: CASSVGPKSSYNSPLHF

d_call: .
v_call: TRBV3-1
j_call: TRBJ1-2
clone_size: many
cdr3_nt: TGTGCCAGCAGCCAAGGGACAGCAAACTATGGCTACACCTTC
cdr3_aa: CASSQGTANYGYTF

d_call: TRBD1
v_call: TRBV20-1
j_call: TRBJ2-3
clone_size: .
cdr3_nt: TGCAGTGCTAGAAGATCAGGCCGGGACAGCGGCACAGATACGCAGTATTTT
cdr3_aa: CSARRSGRDSGTDTQYF

d_call: .
v_call: TRBV7-2
j_call: TRBJ1-6
clone_size: .
cdr3_nt: TGTGCCAGCAGCGTCGGTTTGGAGGGGTTGCCCCTCCACTTT
cdr3_aa: CASSVGLEGLPLHF

d_call: .
v_call: TRBV6-5
j_call: TRBJ1-1
clone_size: .
cdr3_nt: TGTGCCAGCAGTTACTCGATAGCTTTCCCGAACACTGAAGCTTTCTTT
cdr3_aa: CASSYSIAFPNTEAFF

d_call: .
v_call: TRBV12-3/TRBV12-4
j_call: TRBJ1-6
clone_size: .
cdr3_nt: TGTGCCAGCAGTTTACGGGGTCTCTATAATTCACCCCTCCACTTT
cdr3_aa: CASSLRGLYNSPLHF

d_call: TRBD1
v_call: TRBV20-1
j_call: TRBJ2-5
clone_size: few
cdr3_nt: TGCAGTGCTAATGACGGACAGGGGAAGACCCAGTACTTC
cdr3_aa: CSANDGQGKTQYF

d_call: .
v_call: TRBV12-3/TRBV12-4
j_call: TRBJ1-2
clone_size: .
cdr3_nt: TGTGCCAGCAGTTTGGGGGGGGGATTCTTCTATGGCTACACCTTC
cdr3_aa: CASSLGGGFFYGYTF

d_call: .
v_call: TRBV6-5
j_call: TRBJ2-7
clone_size: .
cdr3_nt: TGTGCCAGCAGTTACAGGGGCCTCTACGAGCAGTACTTC
cdr3_aa: CASSYRGLYEQYF

d_call: TRBD1
v_call: TRBV5-1
j_call: TRBJ1-1
clone_size: few
cdr3_nt: TGCGCCAGCAGCTCTCCCGGACAGGGGTACACTGAAGCTTTCTTT
cdr3_aa: CASSSPGQGYTEAFF

d_call: TRBD1
v_call: TRBV28
j_call: TRBJ1-5
clone_size: few
cdr3_nt: TGTGCCAGCAGTTTCCCCCCCGGGACAGGGCATAGCAATCAGCCCCAGCATTTT
cdr3_aa: CASSFPPGTGHSNQPQHF

d_call: .
v_call: TRBV20-1
j_call: TRBJ1-6
clone_size: .
cdr3_nt: TGCAGTGCTCCTCCTATACAGGGAACTAATTCACCCCTCCACTTT
cdr3_aa: CSAPPIQGTNSPLHF

d_call: TRBD2
v_call: TRBV7-9
j_call: TRBJ2-1
clone_size: .
cdr3_nt: TGTGCCAGCAGCTTAGTGGGACTAGCGGGAGAGCAGTTCTTC
cdr3_aa: CASSLVGLAGEQFF

d_call: TRBD2
v_call: TRBV5-1
j_call: TRBJ2-5
clone_size: many
cdr3_nt: TGCGCCAGCAGCTGGGGGACTAGCGGGAGAGAGACCCAGTACTTC
cdr3_aa: CASSWGTSGRETQYF

d_call: TRBD2
v_call: TRBV5-1
j_call: TRBJ2-1
clone_size: .
cdr3_nt: TGCGCCAGCAGCTTGGAGGGCGGGACTAGCGTGAATGAGCAGTTCTTC
cdr3_aa: CASSLEGGTSVNEQFF

d_call: TRBD1
v_call: TRBV12-3/TRBV12-4
j_call: TRBJ1-5
clone_size: many
cdr3_nt: TGTGCCAGCGCGTGGGGACAGGGGGCAAGCAATCAGCCCCAGCATTTT
cdr3_aa: CASAWGQGASNQPQHF

d_call: TRBD1
v_call: TRBV24-1
j_call: TRBJ2-7
clone_size: .
cdr3_nt: TGTGCCACCAGTTCCCAGGGGGCCTACGAGCAGTACTTC
cdr3_aa: CATSSQGAYEQYF

d_call: TRBD1
v_call: TRBV7-9
j_call: TRBJ2-3
clone_size: many
cdr3_nt: TGTGCCAGCAGGAGTAGGGGGCAGGCCTGGGCAGATACGCAGTATTTT
cdr3_aa: CASRSRGQAWADTQYF

d_call: TRBD1
v_call: TRBV7-9
j_call: TRBJ2-3
clone_size: few
cdr3_nt: TGTGCCAGCAGCGACCGGGACAGGGGGCGGGATACGCAGTATTTT
cdr3_aa: CASSDRDRGRDTQYF

d_call: TRBD1
v_call: TRBV3-1
j_call: TRBJ2-1
clone_size: few
cdr3_nt: TGTGCCAGCAGCCAATCACGGGACAGGGGGGATATCTACAATGAGCAGTTCTTC
cdr3_aa: CASSQSRDRGDIYNEQFF

d_call: .
v_call: TRBV10-3
j_call: TRBJ1-5
clone_size: few
cdr3_nt: TGTGCCATCAGAGGACAGAGCAATCAGCCCCAGCATTTT
cdr3_aa: CAIRGQSNQPQHF

d_call: .
v_call: TRBV29-1
j_call: TRBJ2-1
clone_size: .
cdr3_nt: TGCAGCGTCATGCAAGGTGGGGACAATGAGCAGTTCTTC
cdr3_aa: CSVMQGGDNEQFF

d_call: TRBD1
v_call: TRBV5-1
j_call: TRBJ1-1
clone_size: few
cdr3_nt: TGCGCCAGCAGCTTCGCTCAGGGGGGTGGAACTGAAGCTTTCTTT
cdr3_aa: CASSFAQGGGTEAFF

d_call: .
v_call: TRBV9
j_call: TRBJ2-1
clone_size: few
cdr3_nt: TGTGCCAGCAGCGTAGACGGGTGGAATGAGCAGTTCTTC
cdr3_aa: CASSVDGWNEQFF

d_call: TRBD1
v_call: TRBV10-1
j_call: TRBJ2-3
clone_size: .
cdr3_nt: TGCGCCAGCAGTGCGACGGGACAGGGGGGCCCAGATACGCAGTATTTT
cdr3_aa: CASSATGQGGPDTQYF

d_call: TRBD2
v_call: TRBV29-1
j_call: TRBJ2-1
clone_size: .
cdr3_nt: TGCAGCGTTGGACAGACTAGCGGGAGTGGGAATGAGCAGTTCTTC
cdr3_aa: CSVGQTSGSGNEQFF